These T cell receptor beta chains were read from a single sample in a study of shared clonotypes between healthy human individuals. Here immunoSEQ multiplex PCR was the method, and the copy in TCRdb shows in-frame clones only, minus some. Here the sample spans roughly 2.6 million clones, approximately 94% being singletons. The sample comprised naive CD4+ T cells sorted from blood. These receptors were collected from a man between 18 and 29 years old in good health. The CDR3 runs from the conserved cysteine through the conserved F or W. The D gene is left open where the match is weak. The size field is filled for only some rows; it gives once, few, many or a size class.

J gene,V gene,D gene,clone size,CDR3 DNA,CDR3 protein
TRBJ2-5,TRBV28,TRBD2,NA,TGTGCCAGCTCCCTAGCGGGGGGGCGGCAAGAGACCCAGTACTTC,CASSLAGGRQETQYF
TRBJ2-1,TRBV7-2,NA,once,TGTGCCAGCAGCCCCCTAAGGAGCGGTGCATACAATGAGCAGTTCTTC,CASSPLRSGAYNEQFF
TRBJ2-1,TRBV7-9,NA,NA,TGTGCCAGCAGCTCCTGGGCAGACAATGAGCAGTTCTTC,CASSSWADNEQFF
TRBJ2-1,TRBV6-1,TRBD2,NA,TGTGCCAGCAGTGAAAGGTTTTGGACTAGCGGGGGAAATGAGCAGTTCTTC,CASSERFWTSGGNEQFF
TRBJ2-5,TRBV5-4,TRBD2,NA,TGTGCCAGCACCGTCCGGGGGGGACAAGAGACCCAGTACTTC,CASTVRGGQETQYF
TRBJ1-2,TRBV2,NA,NA,TGTGCCATGGGAGGCCAGCTCACACCCCTCGGCTACACCTTC,CAMGGQLTPLGYTF
TRBJ2-1,TRBV4-1,NA,NA,TGCGCCAGCAGCCAGGCTCTCCCTAGTAGATATCAGGAGCAGTTCTTC,CASSQALPSRYQEQFF
TRBJ1-1,TRBV19,NA,few,TGTGCCAGTAGTATCTCGCACCTGAACACTGAAGCTTTCTTT,CASSISHLNTEAFF
TRBJ2-7,TRBV6-1,TRBD2,NA,TGTGCCAGCAGTCGGACTAGCTGGTCCTACGAGCAGTACTTC,CASSRTSWSYEQYF
TRBJ2-7,TRBV30,NA,NA,TGTGCCTGGAGTTGGCAGGGGACCCTTCAAGAGCAGTACTTC,CAWSWQGTLQEQYF
TRBJ2-5,TRBV19,TRBD1,NA,TGTGCCAGTAAACGAACAGGGGGCCTTGCTGAGACCCAGTACTTC,CASKRTGGLAETQYF
TRBJ2-2,TRBV28,NA,NA,TGTGCCAGCAGTTTGCCGGGACTCGACACCGGGGAGCTGTTTTTT,CASSLPGLDTGELFF
TRBJ2-1,TRBV11-2,NA,once,TGTGCCAGCAGCTCCCGGACTCGGAGCTCCTACAATGAGCAGTTCTTC,CASSSRTRSSYNEQFF
TRBJ1-5,TRBV15,NA,once,TGTGCCACCAGCAGAGAAGGGTCCGGTGGTCAGCCCCAGCATTTT,CATSREGSGGQPQHF
TRBJ1-1,TRBV6-5,NA,NA,TGTGCCACCACATCGAGTGGGCGGCTGAACACTGAAGCTTTCTTT,CATTSSGRLNTEAFF
TRBJ1-4,TRBV28,NA,few,TGTGCCCTCGGGGGAGGGGGTGAAAAACTGTTTTTT,CALGGGGEKLFF
TRBJ1-2,TRBV6-1,TRBD1,NA,TGTGCCAGCAGACACAGGGGCGACTATGGCTACACCTTC,CASRHRGDYGYTF
TRBJ2-7,TRBV28,NA,NA,TGTGCCAGCAGTTTAATGACAGGAAACTACGAGCAGTACTTC,CASSLMTGNYEQYF
TRBJ1-6,TRBV19,NA,once,TGTGCCAGTAGTATCGACATCAGGTATTCACCCCTCCACTTT,CASSIDIRYSPLHF
TRBJ2-7,TRBV5-1,NA,NA,TGCGCCAGCAGCTTGTCGGTGGCTGTGGGGGCCTACGAGCAGTACTTC,CASSLSVAVGAYEQYF
TRBJ1-6,TRBV4-3,NA,NA,TGCGCCAGCAGCCAAGAGGTGTCGGGGCAGTTGGGTTCACCCCTCCACTTT,CASSQEVSGQLGSPLHF
TRBJ1-1,TRBV21-1,NA,few,TGTGCCAGCGGCGGGATCGGGGCTTTCTTT,CASGGIGAFF
TRBJ2-7,TRBV10-2,TRBD2,NA,TGCGCCAGCAAAACTAGCGGGAGCACCTACGAGCAGTACTTC,CASKTSGSTYEQYF
TRBJ2-1,TRBV7-2,NA,NA,TGTGCCAGCAGCTTAGACGGGATGGGGTACAATGAGCAGTTCTTC,CASSLDGMGYNEQFF
TRBJ2-7,TRBV10-3,NA,NA,TGTGCCATCAGAAGACCGCACGGGGATCACTACGAGCAGTACTTC,CAIRRPHGDHYEQYF
TRBJ2-7,TRBV14,NA,few,TGTGCCAGCAGCCAAGTCCACGAGCAGTACTTC,CASSQVHEQYF
TRBJ1-2,TRBV5-1,TRBD1,NA,TGCGCCAGCAGCGACCCCCGGGACAGGATGTATGGCTACACCTTC,CASSDPRDRMYGYTF
TRBJ2-3,TRBV6-5,TRBD2,NA,TGTGCCAGCAAGGGCGGGAGGGGAGATACGCAGTATTTT,CASKGGRGDTQYF
TRBJ1-5,TRBV27,TRBD1,NA,TGTGCCAGCAGTCCGTGGGAACAGGGGACCTCAAGGTCCCAGCATTTT,CASSPWEQGTSRSQHF
TRBJ2-7,TRBV12-5,TRBD2,NA,TGTGCTAGTGCCGCCGGGACTAGCGGGTCAGCCTACGAGCAGTACTTC,CASAAGTSGSAYEQYF